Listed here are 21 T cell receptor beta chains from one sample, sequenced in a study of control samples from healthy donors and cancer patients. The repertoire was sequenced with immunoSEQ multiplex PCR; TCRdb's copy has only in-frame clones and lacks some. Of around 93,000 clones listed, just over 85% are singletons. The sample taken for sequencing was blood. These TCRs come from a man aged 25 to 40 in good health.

Written as DNA, the CDR3 is TGCGCCAGCAGCAGGGGACTAGCGGGATTTCAAGAGACCCAGTACTTC. It is translated as CASSRGLAGFQETQYF. The chain employs TRBV4-1 and TRBJ2-5; 13 nucleotides match TRBD2. V trimming: 5 bases; J trimming: 2 bases; junction bases outside the gene matches: 5. The CDR3 length is 16 residues. Germline CDR1 and CDR2: MGHRA and YSYEKL.

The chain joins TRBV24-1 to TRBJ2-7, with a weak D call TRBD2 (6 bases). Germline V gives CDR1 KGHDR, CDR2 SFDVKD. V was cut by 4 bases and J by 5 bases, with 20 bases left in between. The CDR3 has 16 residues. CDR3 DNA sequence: TGTGCCACCAGTGACACTAGCACGGGACGCTACCACGAGCAGTACTTC. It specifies CATSDTSTGRYHEQYF.

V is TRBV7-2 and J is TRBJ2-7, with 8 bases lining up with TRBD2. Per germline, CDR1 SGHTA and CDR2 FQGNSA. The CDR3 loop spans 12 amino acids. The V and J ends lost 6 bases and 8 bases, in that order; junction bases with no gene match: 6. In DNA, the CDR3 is TGTGCCAGCAGTCGGGAGGGCCTCCAGCAGTACTTC. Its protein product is CASSREGLQQYF.

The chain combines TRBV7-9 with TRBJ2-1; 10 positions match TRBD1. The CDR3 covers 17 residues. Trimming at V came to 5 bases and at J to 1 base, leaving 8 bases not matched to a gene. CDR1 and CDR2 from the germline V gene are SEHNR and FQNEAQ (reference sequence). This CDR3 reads CASSPGRQGASYNEQFF. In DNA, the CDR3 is TGTGCCAGCAGCCCGGGCAGACAGGGGGCTTCCTACAATGAGCAGTTCTTC.

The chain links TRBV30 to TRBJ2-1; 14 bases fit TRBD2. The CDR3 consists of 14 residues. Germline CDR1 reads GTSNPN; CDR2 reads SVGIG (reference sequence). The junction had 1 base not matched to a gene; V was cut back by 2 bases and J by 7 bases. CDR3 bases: TGTGCCTGGAGTCGGACTAGCGGGGGGAATGAGCAGTTCTTC. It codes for CAWSRTSGGNEQFF. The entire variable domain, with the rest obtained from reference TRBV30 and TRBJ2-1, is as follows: SQTIHQWPATLVQPVGSPLSLECTVEGTSNPNLYWYRQAAGRGLQLLFYSVGIGQISSEVPQNLSASRPQDRQFILSSKKLLLSDSGFYLCAWSRTSGGNEQFFGPGTRLTVL.

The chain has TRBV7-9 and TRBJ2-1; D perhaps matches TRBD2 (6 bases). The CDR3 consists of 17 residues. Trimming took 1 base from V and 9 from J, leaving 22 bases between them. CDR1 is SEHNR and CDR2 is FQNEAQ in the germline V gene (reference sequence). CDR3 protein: CASSLEGWGGTPREQFF. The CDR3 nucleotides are TGTGCCAGCAGCTTAGAAGGGTGGGGCGGGACCCCGCGTGAGCAGTTCTTC. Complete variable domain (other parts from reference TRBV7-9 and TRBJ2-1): DTGVSQNPRHKITKRGQNVTFRCDPISEHNRLYWYRQTLGQGPEFLTYFQNEAQLEKSRLLSDRFSAERPKGSFSTLEIQRTEQGDSAMYLCASSLEGWGGTPREQFFGPGTRLTVL.

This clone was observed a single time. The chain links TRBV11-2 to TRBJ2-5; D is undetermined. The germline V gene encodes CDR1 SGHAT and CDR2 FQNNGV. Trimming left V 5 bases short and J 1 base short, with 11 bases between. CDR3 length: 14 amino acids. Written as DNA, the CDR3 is TGTGCCAGCAGCCCTCTGTACAGCCAAGAGACCCAGTACTTC. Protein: CASSPLYSQETQYF. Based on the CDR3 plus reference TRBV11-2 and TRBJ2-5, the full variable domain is EAGVAQSPRYKIIEKRQSVAFWCNPISGHATLYWYQQILGQGPKLLIQFQNNGVVDDSQLPKDRFSAERLKGVDSTLKIQPAKLEDSAVYLCASSPLYSQETQYFGPGTRLLVL.

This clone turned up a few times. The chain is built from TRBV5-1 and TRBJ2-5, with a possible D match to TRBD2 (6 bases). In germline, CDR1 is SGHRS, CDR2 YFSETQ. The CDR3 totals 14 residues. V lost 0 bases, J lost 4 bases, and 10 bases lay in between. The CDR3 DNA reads TGCGCCAGCAGCTTGGTTGCGGGAAGAGAGACCCAGTACTTC. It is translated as CASSLVAGRETQYF.

CDR3 region: CASSQDGLAGGQETQYF. DNA for the CDR3: TGTGCCAGCAGCCAAGATGGACTAGCGGGAGGGCAAGAGACCCAGTACTTC. This chain joins TRBV4-2 and TRBJ2-5, with 15 bases that match TRBD2. The CDR3 has 17 amino acids. The V segment lost 0 bases and the J segment 2 bases; nucleotides outside the gene matches: 1. The V gene's germline CDR1 is LGHNA and CDR2 YNFKEQ.

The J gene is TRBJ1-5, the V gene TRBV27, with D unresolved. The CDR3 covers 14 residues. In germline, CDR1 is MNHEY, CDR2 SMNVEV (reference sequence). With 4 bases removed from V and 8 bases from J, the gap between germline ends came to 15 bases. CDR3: CASSSQARTEPQHF. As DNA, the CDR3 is TGTGCCAGCAGTTCGCAGGCCCGGACCGAGCCCCAGCATTTT.

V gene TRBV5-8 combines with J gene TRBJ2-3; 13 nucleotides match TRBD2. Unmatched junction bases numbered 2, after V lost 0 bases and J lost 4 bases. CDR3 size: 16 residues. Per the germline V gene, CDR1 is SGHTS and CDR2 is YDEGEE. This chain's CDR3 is CASSLGTSGRSDTQYF. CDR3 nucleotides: TGTGCCAGCAGCTTGGGGACTAGCGGGAGATCAGATACGCAGTATTTT. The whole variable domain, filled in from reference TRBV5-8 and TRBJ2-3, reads EAGVTQSPTHLIKTRGQQATLRCSPISGHTSVYWYQQALGLGLQFLLWYDEGEERNRGNFPPRFSGRQFPNYSSELNVNALELEDSALYLCASSLGTSGRSDTQYFGPGTRLTVL.

The CDR3 sequence is CASSYSQSGIGTLHF. The CDR3 DNA is TGTGCCAGCAGTTACTCGCAGAGCGGTATTGGGACCCTCCACTTT. This chain uses TRBV6-6 with TRBJ1-6; D gene unclear. V was cut by 0 bases and J by 14 bases, with 17 bases left in between. This CDR3 contains 15 residues. Per germline, CDR1 MNHNY and CDR2 SVGAGI (reference sequence).

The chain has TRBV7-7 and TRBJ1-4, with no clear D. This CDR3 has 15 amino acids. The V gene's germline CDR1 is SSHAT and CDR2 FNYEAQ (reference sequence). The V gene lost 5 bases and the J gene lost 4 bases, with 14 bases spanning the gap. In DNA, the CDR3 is TGTGCCAGCAGCCACATTCGGGTAGGTAATGAAAAACTGTTTTTT. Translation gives CASSHIRVGNEKLFF. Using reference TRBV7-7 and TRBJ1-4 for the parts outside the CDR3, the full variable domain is GAGVSQSPRYKVTKRGQDVTLRCDPISSHATLYWYQQALGQGPEFLTYFNYEAQPDKSGLPSDRFSAERPEGSISTLTIQRTEQRDSAMYRCASSHIRVGNEKLFFGSGTQLSVL.

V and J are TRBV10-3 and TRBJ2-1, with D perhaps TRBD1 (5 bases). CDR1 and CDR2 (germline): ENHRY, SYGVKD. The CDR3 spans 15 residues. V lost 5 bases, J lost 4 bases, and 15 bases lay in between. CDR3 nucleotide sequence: TGTGCCATCAGTTGGTCAGGGTTAACTTACAATGAGCAGTTCTTC. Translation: CAISWSGLTYNEQFF.

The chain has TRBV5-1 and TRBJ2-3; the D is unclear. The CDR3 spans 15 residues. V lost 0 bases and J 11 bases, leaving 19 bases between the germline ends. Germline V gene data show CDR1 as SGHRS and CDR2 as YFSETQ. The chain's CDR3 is CASSLGGVAVERQYF. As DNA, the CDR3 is TGCGCCAGCAGCTTGGGTGGGGTAGCTGTTGAGAGGCAGTATTTT.

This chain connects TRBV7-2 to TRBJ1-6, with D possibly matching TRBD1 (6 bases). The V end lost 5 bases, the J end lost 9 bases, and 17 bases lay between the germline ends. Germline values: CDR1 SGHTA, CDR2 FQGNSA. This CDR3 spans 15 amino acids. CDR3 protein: CASSPGHRGGSPLHF. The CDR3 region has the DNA TGTGCCAGCAGCCCGGGACACCGAGGGGGTTCACCCCTCCACTTT.

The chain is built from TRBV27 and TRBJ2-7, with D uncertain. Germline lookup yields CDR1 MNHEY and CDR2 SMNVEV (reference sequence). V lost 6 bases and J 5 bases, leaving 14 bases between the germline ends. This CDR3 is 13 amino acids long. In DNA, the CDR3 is TGTGCCAGCAGCCGCTCCTCACGGGACGAGCAGTACTTC. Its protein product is CASSRSSRDEQYF.

CDR3 nucleotides: TGTGCCCCACGACATTGGGGGGAAGGGCACTCCAAGGAGGTTTGTGGAAACACCATATATTTT. Translated, it gives CAPRHWGEGHSKEVCGNTIYF. The rearrangement uses TRBV24-1 and TRBJ1-3, with D perhaps TRBD1 (5 bases). Germline assignment: CDR1 KGHDR and CDR2 SFDVKD. The CDR3 runs to 21 residues. V shed 12 bases and J shed 3 bases, with 38 bases lying between them.

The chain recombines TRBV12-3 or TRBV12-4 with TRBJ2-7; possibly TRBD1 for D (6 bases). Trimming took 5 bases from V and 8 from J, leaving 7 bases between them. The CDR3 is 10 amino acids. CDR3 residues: CASSQGKQYF. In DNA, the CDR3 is TGTGCCAGCAGTCAGGGGAAGCAGTACTTC.

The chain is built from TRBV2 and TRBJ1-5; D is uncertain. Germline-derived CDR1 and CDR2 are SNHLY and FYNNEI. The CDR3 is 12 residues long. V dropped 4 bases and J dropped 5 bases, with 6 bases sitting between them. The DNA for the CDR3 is TGTGCCAGCAGTGGTCTATATCAGCCCCAGCATTTT. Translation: CASSGLYQPQHF.

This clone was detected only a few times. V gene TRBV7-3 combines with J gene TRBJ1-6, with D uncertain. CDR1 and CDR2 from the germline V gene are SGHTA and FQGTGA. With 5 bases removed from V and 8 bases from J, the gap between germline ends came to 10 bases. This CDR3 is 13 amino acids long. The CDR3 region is CASSPRPDSPLHF. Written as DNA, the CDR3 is TGTGCCAGCAGCCCTCGCCCGGATTCACCCCTCCACTTT.